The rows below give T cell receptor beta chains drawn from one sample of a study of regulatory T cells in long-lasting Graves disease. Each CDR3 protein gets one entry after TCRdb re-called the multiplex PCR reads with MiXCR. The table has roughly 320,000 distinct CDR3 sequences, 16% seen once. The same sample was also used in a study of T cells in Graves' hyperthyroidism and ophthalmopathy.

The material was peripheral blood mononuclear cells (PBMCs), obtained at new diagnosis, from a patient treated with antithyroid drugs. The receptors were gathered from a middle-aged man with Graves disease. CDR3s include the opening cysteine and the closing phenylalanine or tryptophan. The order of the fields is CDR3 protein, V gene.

CVSSGLAGTQYF	TRBV2
CASSLLSGGFADTQYF	TRBV5-1
CASSPASGVLNQETQYF	TRBV18
CAWSAGQGLHEQYF	TRBV30
CASSPSGNEQFF	TRBV3-1
CASSERKGLERHEQFF	TRBV2
CASSVTSETGELFF	TRBV9
CASSSPWTNHSTDTQYF	TRBV11-3
CASSPTETSGANVLTF	TRBV18
CASSLQGQLNEQFF	TRBV18
CASSFQRNTEAFF	TRBV5-1
CASSPRRLAGLARTDTQYF	TRBV18
CASSLSGGNTEAFF	TRBV7-8
CASRRTYNSPLHF	TRBV28
CASSRGQVLTDTQYF	TRBV5-1
CASSPLGFEKLFF	TRBV5-1
CASSLAGADNEQFF	TRBV7-3
CASSVQSRGVNEQFF	TRBV9
CASSPRGGGYGYTF	TRBV27
CASSLLAGSETQYF	TRBV5-1
CASSADRAKNIQYF	TRBV19
CASSHNRVTEAFF	TRBV3-1
CASRIRTGGIGGYTF	TRBV28
CASSIGPRDSLYSNQPQHF	TRBV19
CASSIQAGSSNQPQHF	TRBV12-3/TRBV12-4
CASSQGGAGPDTQYF	TRBV3-1
CASSMWGSTDTQYF	TRBV27
CSAREGGDTTDTQYF	TRBV20-1
CASSLGYRAHEQYF	TRBV28
CAISATGLEFGGEQFF	TRBV10-3
CAITRDINQPQHF	TRBV10-3
CASSLAPGGGANPEQYF	TRBV5-1
CASSPFVGGANEKLFF	TRBV18
CATSRGGQGADTQYF	TRBV15
CASSLGIVYNEQFF	TRBV5-5
CASSSYSGQETQYF	TRBV12-3/TRBV12-4